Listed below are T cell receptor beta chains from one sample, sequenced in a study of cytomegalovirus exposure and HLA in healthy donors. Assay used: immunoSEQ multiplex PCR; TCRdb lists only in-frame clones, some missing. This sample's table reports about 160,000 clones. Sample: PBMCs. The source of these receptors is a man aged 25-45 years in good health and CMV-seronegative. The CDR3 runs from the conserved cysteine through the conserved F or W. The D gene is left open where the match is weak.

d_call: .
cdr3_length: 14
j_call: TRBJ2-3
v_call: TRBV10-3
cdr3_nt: TGTGCCATCAGTGAGTCAGCTAGCACAGATACGCAGTATTTT
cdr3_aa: CAISESASTDTQYF

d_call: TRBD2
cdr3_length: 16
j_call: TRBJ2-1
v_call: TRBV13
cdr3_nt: TGTGCCAGCAGCTTAGCAGGTAGCGGGACCCTTAATGAGCAGTTCTTC
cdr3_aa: CASSLAGSGTLNEQFF

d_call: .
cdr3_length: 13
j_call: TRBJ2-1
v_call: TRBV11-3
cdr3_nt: TGTGCCAGCAGTGGGTGGGGAGGCGATGAGCAGTTCTTC
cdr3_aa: CASSGWGGDEQFF

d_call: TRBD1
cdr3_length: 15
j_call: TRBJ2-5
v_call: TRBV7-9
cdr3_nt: TGTGCCAGCAGCTTCTACCGCGGGACAGGGGAGACCCAGTACTTC
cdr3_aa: CASSFYRGTGETQYF

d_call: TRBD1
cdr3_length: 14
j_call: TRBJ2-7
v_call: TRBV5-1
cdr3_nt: TGCGCCAGCAGTCTGGACAGGGGCTCCTACGAGCAGTACTTC
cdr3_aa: CASSLDRGSYEQYF

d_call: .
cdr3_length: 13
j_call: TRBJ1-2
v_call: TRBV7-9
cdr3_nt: TGTGCCAGCAGCCCCCCCCGGGCGGGAGGCTACACCTTC
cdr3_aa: CASSPPRAGGYTF

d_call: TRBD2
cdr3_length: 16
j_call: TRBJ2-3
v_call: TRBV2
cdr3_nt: TGTGCCAGCAGTGAAGCCCCTAGCGGGAGAACAGATACGCAGTATTTT
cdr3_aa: CASSEAPSGRTDTQYF

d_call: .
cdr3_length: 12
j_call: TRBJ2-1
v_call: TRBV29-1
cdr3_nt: TGCAGCGTCAGGTATTCCTACAATGAGCAGTTCTTC
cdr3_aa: CSVRYSYNEQFF

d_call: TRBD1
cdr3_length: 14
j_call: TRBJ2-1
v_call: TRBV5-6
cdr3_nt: TGTGCCAGCAGCTTGATAGAGGGGGCGAGCTCGCAGTTCTTC
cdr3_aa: CASSLIEGASSQFF

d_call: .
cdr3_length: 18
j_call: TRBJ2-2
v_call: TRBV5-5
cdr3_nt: TGTGCCAGCAGCCCCCGATCACAGGGTGGAAGTTCCCCCGGGGAGCTGTTTTTT
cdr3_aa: CASSPRSQGGSSPGELFF

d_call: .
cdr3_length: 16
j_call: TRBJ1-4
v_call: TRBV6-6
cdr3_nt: TGTGCCAGCAGTTACTCGACAAAAGCAACTAATGAAAAACTGTTTTTT
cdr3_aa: CASSYSTKATNEKLFF

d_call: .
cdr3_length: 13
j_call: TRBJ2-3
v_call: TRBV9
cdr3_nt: TGTGCCAGCAGCGGCGGCCCTGAGGATACGCAGTATTTT
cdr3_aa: CASSGGPEDTQYF

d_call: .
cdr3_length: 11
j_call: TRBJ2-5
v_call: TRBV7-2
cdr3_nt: TGTGCCGCCTCGAGTCAAGAGACCCAGTACTTC
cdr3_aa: CAASSQETQYF

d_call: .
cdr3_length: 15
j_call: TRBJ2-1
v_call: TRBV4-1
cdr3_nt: TGCGCCAGCAGCCAGTTAGCTAGCGACTACAATGAGCAGTTCTTC
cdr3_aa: CASSQLASDYNEQFF

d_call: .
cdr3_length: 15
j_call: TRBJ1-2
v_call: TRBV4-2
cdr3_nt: TGTGCCAGCAGCCAAGTCGGGACACAAAGGTTGGGCTACACCTTC
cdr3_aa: CASSQVGTQRLGYTF

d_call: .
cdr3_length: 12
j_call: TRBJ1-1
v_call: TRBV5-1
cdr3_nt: TGCGCCAGCAGCTTGCAGGGGACTGAAGCTTTCTTT
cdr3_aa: CASSLQGTEAFF